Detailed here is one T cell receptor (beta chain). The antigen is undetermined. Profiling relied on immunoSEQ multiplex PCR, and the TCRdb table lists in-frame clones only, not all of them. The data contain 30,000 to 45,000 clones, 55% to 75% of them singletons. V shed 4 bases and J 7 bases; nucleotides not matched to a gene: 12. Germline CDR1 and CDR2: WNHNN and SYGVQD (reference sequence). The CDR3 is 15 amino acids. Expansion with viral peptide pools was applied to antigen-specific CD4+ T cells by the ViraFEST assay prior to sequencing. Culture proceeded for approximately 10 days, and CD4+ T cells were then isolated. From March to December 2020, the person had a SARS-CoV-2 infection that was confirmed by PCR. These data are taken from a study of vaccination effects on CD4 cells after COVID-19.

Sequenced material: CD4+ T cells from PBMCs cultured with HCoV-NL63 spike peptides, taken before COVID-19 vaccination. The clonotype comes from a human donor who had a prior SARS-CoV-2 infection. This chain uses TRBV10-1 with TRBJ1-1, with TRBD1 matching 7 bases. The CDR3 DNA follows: TGCGCCAGCAGTGCTGGGGACAGCTTCCCTTATGAAGCTTTCTTT. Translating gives CASSAGDSFPYEAFF.